This T cell receptor (beta chain) is from a study of long-term antiretroviral therapy in people with HIV. Researchers report immunoSEQ v3.0 was run at survey level. Data came from immunoSEQ multiplex PCR; TCRdb stores just in-frame clones and leaves some out. The data hold tens of thousands of clones, with around 81% observed a single time. This CDR3 region has 12 residues. Germline-derived CDR1 and CDR2 are SQVTM and ANQGSEA. Trimming cost V 3 bases and J 9 bases, with 14 bases left between them. Donors each had at least one pre-ART PBMC sample and at least two post-ART ones. Without exception, participants with HIV were treated in the United States.

This chain connects TRBV29-1 to TRBJ1-2; D may be TRBD1 (6 bases). The receptor's source is a man aged 25-40 years with HIV. Here the sequenced sample was unsorted PBMCs, taken 1.5 years after starting antiretroviral therapy. CDR3 in DNA: TGCAGCGTTGAGAACAGGGAAAGAAGCTACACCTTC. Its protein product is CSVENRERSYTF.